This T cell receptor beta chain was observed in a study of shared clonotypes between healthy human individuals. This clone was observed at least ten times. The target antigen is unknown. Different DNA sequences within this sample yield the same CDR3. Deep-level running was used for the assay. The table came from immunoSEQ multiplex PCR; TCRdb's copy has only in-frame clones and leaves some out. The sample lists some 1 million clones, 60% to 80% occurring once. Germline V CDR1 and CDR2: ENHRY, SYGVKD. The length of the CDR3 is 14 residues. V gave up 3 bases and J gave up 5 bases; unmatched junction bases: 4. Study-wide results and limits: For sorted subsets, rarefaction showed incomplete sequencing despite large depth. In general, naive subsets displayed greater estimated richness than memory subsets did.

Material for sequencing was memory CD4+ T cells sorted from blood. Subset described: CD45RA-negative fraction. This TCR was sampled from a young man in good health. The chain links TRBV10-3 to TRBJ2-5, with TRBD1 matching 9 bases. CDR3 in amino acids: CAISDGQGRETQYF. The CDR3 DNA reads TGTGCCATCAGTGACGGACAGGGGAGGGAGACCCAGTACTTC.